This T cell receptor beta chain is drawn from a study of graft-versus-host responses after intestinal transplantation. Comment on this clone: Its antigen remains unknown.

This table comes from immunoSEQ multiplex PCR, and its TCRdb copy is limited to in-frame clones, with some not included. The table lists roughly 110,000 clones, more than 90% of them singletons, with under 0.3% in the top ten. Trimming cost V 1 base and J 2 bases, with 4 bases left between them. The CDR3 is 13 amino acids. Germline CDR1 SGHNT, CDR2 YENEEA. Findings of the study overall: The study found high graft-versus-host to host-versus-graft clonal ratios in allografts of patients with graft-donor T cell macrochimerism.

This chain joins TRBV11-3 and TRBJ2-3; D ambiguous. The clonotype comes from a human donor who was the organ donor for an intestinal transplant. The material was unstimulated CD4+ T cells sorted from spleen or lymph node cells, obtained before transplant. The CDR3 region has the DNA TGTGCCAGCAGCTTAGCCTTCACAGATACGCAGTATTTT. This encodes CASSLAFTDTQYF.